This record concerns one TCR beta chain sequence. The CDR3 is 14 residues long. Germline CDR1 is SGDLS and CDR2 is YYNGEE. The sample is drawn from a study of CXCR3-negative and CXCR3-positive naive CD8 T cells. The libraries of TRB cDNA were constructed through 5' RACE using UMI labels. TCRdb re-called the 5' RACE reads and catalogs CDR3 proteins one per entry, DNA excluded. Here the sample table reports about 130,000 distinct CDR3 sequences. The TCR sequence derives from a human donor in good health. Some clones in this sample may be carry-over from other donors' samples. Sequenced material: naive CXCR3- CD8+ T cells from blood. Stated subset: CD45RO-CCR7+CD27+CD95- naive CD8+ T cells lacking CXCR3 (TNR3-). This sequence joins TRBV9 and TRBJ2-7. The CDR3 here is CASSVFAASYEQYF.